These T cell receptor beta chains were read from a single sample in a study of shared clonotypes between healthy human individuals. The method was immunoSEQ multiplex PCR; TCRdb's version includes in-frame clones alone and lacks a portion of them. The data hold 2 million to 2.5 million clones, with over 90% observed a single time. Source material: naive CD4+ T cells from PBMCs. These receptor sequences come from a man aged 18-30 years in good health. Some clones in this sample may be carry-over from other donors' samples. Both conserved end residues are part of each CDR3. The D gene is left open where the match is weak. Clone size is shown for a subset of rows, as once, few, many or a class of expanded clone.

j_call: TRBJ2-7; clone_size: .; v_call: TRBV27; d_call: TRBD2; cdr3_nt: TGTGCCAGCAGTTTTGATAGCGGGGCCTACGAGCAGTACTTC; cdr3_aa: CASSFDSGAYEQYF
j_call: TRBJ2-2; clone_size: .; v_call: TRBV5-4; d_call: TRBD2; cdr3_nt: TGTGCCAGCAGCTTGGATCAGCGGGAAGGCGGGGAGCTGTTTTTT; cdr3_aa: CASSLDQREGGELFF
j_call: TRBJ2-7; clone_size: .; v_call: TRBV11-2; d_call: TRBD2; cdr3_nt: TGTGCCAGCAGCCCGGGACTAGCGGGTGACTACGAGCAGTACTTC; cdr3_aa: CASSPGLAGDYEQYF
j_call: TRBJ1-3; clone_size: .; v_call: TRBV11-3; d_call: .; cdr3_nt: TGTGCCAGCAGCTTAGGGGGTACTGGAAACACCATATATTTT; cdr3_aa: CASSLGGTGNTIYF
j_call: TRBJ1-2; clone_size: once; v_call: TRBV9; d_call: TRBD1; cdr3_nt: TGTGCCAGCAGCCCCCGGGACAGATATGGCTACACCTTC; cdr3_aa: CASSPRDRYGYTF
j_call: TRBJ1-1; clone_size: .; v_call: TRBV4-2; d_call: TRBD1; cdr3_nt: TGTGCCAGCAGCCCAGGGGGGGGCGAGAACACTGAAGCTTTCTTT; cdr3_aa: CASSPGGGENTEAFF
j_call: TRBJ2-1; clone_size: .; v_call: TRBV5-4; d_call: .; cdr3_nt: TGTGCCAGCAGCCTGGATCCCCCCTCCTACAATGAGCAGTTCTTC; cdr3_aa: CASSLDPPSYNEQFF
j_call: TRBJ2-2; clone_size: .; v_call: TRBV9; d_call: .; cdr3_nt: TGTGCCAGCAGCGCCCAAGCATCAGGTAGCGCCGGGGAGCTGTTTTTT; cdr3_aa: CASSAQASGSAGELFF
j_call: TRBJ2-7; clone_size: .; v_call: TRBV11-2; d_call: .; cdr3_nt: TGTGCCAGCAGCTTTAGGAGACCCCACATGGAATACGAGCAGTACTTC; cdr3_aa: CASSFRRPHMEYEQYF
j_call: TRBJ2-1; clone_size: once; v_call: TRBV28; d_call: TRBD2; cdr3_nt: TGTGCCAGCAGTTTTGGTCTAGCGGCCCGCGATGAGCAGTTCTTC; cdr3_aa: CASSFGLAARDEQFF
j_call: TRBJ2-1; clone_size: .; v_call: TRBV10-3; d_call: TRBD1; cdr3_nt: TGTGCCATTAGCCGCCGGGACAGGGCTTACAATGAGCAGTTCTTC; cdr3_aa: CAISRRDRAYNEQFF
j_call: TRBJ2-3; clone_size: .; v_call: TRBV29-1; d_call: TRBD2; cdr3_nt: TGCAGCGTGGCCCTCGGCGGGAGAGGAGATACGCAGTATTTT; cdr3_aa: CSVALGGRGDTQYF
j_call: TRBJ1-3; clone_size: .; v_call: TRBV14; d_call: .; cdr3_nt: TGTGCCAGCAGCCAAGATCTACAGGGAAACACCATATATTTT; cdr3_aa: CASSQDLQGNTIYF
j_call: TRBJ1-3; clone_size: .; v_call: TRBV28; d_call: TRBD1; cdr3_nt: TGTGCCAGCAGTTTTGGCGAGACAGGGACTGGAAACACCATATATTTT; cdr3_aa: CASSFGETGTGNTIYF
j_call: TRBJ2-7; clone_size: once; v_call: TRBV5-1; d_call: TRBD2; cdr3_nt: TGCGCCAGCAGCGTCGGACTAGCGGGACGACCCTCCTACGAGCAGTACTTC; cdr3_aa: CASSVGLAGRPSYEQYF
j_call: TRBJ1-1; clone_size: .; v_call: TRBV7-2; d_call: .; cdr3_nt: TGTGCCAGCAGCTTAGGGCAGGGGATTTACACTGAAGCTTTCTTT; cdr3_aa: CASSLGQGIYTEAFF
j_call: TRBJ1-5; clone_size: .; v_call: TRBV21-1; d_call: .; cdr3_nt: TGTGCCAGCAGCAAATTACAGGCTCGGGGAAATCAGCCCCAGCATTTT; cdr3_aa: CASSKLQARGNQPQHF
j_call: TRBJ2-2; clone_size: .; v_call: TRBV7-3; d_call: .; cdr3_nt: TGTGCCAGCAGGACGGACCCAAACACCGGGGAGCTGTTTTTT; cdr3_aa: CASRTDPNTGELFF
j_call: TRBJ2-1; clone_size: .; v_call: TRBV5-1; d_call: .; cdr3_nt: TGCGCCAGCACCCGGGACTCGTACTACAATGAGCAGTTCTTC; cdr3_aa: CASTRDSYYNEQFF
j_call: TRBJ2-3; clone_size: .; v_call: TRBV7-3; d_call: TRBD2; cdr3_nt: TGTGCCAGCAGCCAAACCTCGGGAGCGGGAGGTAGGACAGATACGCAGTATTTT; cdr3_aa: CASSQTSGAGGRTDTQYF
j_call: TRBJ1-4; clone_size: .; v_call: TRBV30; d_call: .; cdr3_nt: TGTGCCTGGAGTGTACTGGGGATAAGGGCCGAAAAACTGTTTTTT; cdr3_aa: CAWSVLGIRAEKLFF
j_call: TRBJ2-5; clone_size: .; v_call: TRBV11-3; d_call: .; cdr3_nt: TGTGCCAGCAGCTTAGCCTGGACAAGCCAAGAGACCCAGTACTTC; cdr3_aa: CASSLAWTSQETQYF
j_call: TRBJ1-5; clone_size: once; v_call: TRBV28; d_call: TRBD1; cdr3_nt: TGTGCCAGCAGTCGTTCGGGACAGGGGAAAAATCAGCCCCAGCATTTT; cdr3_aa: CASSRSGQGKNQPQHF
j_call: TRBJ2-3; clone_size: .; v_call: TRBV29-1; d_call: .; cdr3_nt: TGCAGCGTTGAGGAGGGGACCGATACGCAGTATTTT; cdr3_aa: CSVEEGTDTQYF
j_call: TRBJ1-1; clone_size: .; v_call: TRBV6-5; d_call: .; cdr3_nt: TGTGCCAGCAGTTACATCAGGGCCACTGAAGCTTTCTTT; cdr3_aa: CASSYIRATEAFF
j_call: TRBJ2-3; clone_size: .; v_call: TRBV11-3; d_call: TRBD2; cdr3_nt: TGTGCCAGCAGCTTCGGCGCCGCGGGGGCAGATACGCAGTATTTT; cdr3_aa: CASSFGAAGADTQYF
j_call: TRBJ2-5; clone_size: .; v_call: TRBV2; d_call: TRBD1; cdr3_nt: TGTGCCAGCAGACCCATGACAGGGGGCGAAGAGACCCAGTACTTC; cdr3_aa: CASRPMTGGEETQYF
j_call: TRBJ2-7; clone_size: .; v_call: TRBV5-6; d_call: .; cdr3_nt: TGTGCCAGCAGCCGACTCGACTGGGACACCCCCTACGAGCAGTACTTC; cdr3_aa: CASSRLDWDTPYEQYF
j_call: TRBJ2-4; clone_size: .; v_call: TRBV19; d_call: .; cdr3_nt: TGTGCCAGTAGTCCTCTAGGGTCCCAACTCAAAAACATTCAGTACTTC; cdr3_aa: CASSPLGSQLKNIQYF
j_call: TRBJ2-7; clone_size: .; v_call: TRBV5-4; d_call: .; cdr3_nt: TGTGCCAGCAGCTTGGAGGAGGGCGAGCAGTACTTC; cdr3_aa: CASSLEEGEQYF
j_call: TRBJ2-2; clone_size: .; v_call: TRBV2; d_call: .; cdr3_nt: TGTGCCAGCAGGGAGAGGGGCACCGGGGAGCTGTTTTTT; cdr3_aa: CASRERGTGELFF
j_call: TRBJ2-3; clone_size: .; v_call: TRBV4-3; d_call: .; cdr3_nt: TGCGCCAGCAGCCTAATGGTTTGGGGCACAGATACGCAGTATTTT; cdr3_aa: CASSLMVWGTDTQYF
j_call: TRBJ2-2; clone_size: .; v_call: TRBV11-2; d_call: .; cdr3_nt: TGTGCCAGCAGCTTTTTGAGGCGGACCGGGGAGCTGTTTTTT; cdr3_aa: CASSFLRRTGELFF
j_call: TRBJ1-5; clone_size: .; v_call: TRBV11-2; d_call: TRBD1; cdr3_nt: TGTGCCAGCAGCGGACAGGGTGTTCGCAATCAGCCCCAGCATTTT; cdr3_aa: CASSGQGVRNQPQHF
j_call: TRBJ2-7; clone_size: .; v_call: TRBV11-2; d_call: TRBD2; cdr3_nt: TGTGCCAGCAGCTTAGGGGGGACTACCGAGCAGTACTTC; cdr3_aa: CASSLGGTTEQYF
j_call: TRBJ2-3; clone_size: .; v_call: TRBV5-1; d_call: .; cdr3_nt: TGCGCCAGCAGCCTTTGGAAGGCCACAGATACGCAGTATTTT; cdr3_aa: CASSLWKATDTQYF
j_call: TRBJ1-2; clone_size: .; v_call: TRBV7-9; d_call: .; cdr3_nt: TGTGCCAGCAGCTTAGACAGCCAACCAGGCTACACCTTC; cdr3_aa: CASSLDSQPGYTF
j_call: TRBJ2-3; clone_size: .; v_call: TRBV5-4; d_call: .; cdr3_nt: TGTGCCAGCAGCTTAGGCGGAGGGCGGCCAGATACGCAGTATTTT; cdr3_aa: CASSLGGGRPDTQYF
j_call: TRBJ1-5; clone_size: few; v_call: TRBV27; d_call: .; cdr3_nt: TGTGCCAGCAGTTTGCCCAGGCCTCAGATCATGCCCCAGCATTTT; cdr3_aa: CASSLPRPQIMPQHF
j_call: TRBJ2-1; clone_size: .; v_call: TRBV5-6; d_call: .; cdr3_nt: TGTGCCAGCAGCCATACAGGGAGCTCCTACAATGAGCAGTTCTTC; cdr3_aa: CASSHTGSSYNEQFF
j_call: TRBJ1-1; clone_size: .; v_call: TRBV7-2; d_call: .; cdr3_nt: TGTGCCAGCAGCTCCACAGGCAACACTGAAGCTTTCTTT; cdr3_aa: CASSSTGNTEAFF
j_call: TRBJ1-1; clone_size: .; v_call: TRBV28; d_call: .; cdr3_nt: TGTGCCAGCAGTTTACCAGGAATGGACACTGAAGCTTTCTTT; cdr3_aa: CASSLPGMDTEAFF
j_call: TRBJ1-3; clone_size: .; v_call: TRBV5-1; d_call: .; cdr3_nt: TGCGCCAGCAGCTTGACGGGACACTCCCGGGGCTTATGGTCTGGAAACACCATATATTTT; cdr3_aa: CASSLTGHSRGLWSGNTIYF